These T cell receptor beta chains were read from a single sample in a study of blood T cell repertoires in COVID-19. Measured with immunoSEQ multiplex PCR; TCRdb has only the in-frame clones, and not every one. The table records approximately 150,000 clones, around 83% of them present only once. The sample consisted of peripheral blood. The receptors derive from a man in his 70s who had recovered from COVID-19. CDR3s include the opening cysteine and the closing phenylalanine or tryptophan. A D gene is named only where the DNA matches it firmly. Some rows mark clone size as missing; the rest say once, few, many or name a class of expanded clone.

d_gene	v_gene	abundance	j_gene	CDR3aa	CDR3nt
-	TRBV5-1	-	TRBJ1-2	CASSPDLERGYTF	TGCGCCAGCAGCCCCGACTTAGAGCGTGGCTACACCTTC
TRBD2	TRBV7-9	-	TRBJ2-3	CASSLRQGLALHPGQYF	TGTGCCAGCAGCTTAAGGCAAGGACTAGCGCTGCATCCGGGGCAGTATTTT
TRBD1	TRBV9	once	TRBJ2-1	CASSFGEGTGFYEQFF	TGTGCCAGCAGCTTCGGGGAGGGGACAGGGTTTTATGAGCAGTTCTTC
TRBD2	TRBV14	-	TRBJ2-2	CASSRRTSGTRTGELFF	TGTGCCAGCAGCCGAAGGACTAGCGGGACTCGGACCGGGGAGCTGTTTTTT
-	TRBV6-9	-	TRBJ2-1	CASSYSKPLEQFF	TGTGCCAGCAGTTATTCTAAGCCGTTGGAGCAGTTCTTC
-	TRBV3-1/TRBV3-2	-	TRBJ2-4	CASSQDQALERTQYF	TGTGCCAGCAGCCAAGATCAGGCCCTAGAGCGGACTCAGTACTTC
TRBD2	TRBV6-2/TRBV6-3	-	TRBJ2-2	CASSSGTSGSNPGELFF	TGTGCCAGCAGCTCTGGGACTAGCGGGAGTAATCCCGGGGAGCTGTTTTTT
-	TRBV7-2	few	TRBJ1-2	CASSLRGSTRDGYTF	TGTGCCAGCAGCTTACGTGGGTCTACGAGGGATGGCTACACCTTC
-	TRBV2	-	TRBJ1-5	CAAGGTRRGNQPQHF	TGTGCCGCCGGAGGTACGCGTAGGGGCAATCAGCCCCAGCATTTT
-	TRBV7-8	-	TRBJ1-4	CASSLDGGREKLFF	TGTGCCAGCAGCTTAGATGGAGGGAGAGAAAAACTGTTTTTT
-	TRBV7-2	once	TRBJ2-2	CASSPPGDPRTGELFF	TGTGCCAGCAGCCCCCCGGGAGATCCCAGGACCGGGGAGCTGTTTTTT
TRBD2	TRBV6-2/TRBV6-3	few	TRBJ2-7	CASSSYSTSGRYEQYF	TGTGCCAGCAGTTCCTACTCGACTAGCGGGAGATACGAGCAGTACTTC
-	TRBV29-1	-	TRBJ2-5	CSVDLTGQPETQYF	TGCAGCGTTGATCTTACAGGACAGCCGGAGACCCAGTACTTC
-	TRBV28	-	TRBJ1-5	CASSSVTGMGSNQPQHF	TGTGCCAGCAGTTCGGTTACAGGGATGGGTAGCAATCAGCCCCAGCATTTT
-	TRBV23-1	-	TRBJ1-2	CASSPPGTRYGYTF	TGCGCCAGCAGTCCCCCCGGGACACGCTATGGCTACACCTTC
TRBD2	TRBV3-1/TRBV3-2	-	TRBJ2-3	CASSPVAGDGDTQYF	TGTGCCAGCAGCCCAGTAGCGGGAGACGGGGATACGCAGTATTTT
-	TRBV7-9	-	TRBJ2-5	CASSEFSPQETQYF	TGTGCCAGCAGCGAGTTTTCGCCCCAAGAGACCCAGTACTTC
-	TRBV5-4	-	TRBJ2-3	CASSLVAGATDTQYF	TGTGCCAGCAGCTTGGTCGCGGGGGCGACAGATACGCAGTATTTT
-	TRBV5-4	few	TRBJ2-1	CASSRERGSYNEQFF	TGTGCCAGCAGTAGAGAGAGGGGGTCCTACAATGAGCAGTTCTTC
TRBD1	TRBV5-1	-	TRBJ1-2	CASGLDRVGYGYTF	TGCGCCAGCGGATTGGACAGGGTAGGGTATGGCTACACCTTC
TRBD2	TRBV7-2	-	TRBJ2-7	CASSLVGTSGRSYEQYF	TGTGCCAGCAGCTTAGTCGGGACTAGCGGTAGATCCTACGAGCAGTACTTC
TRBD1	TRBV7-7	-	TRBJ2-2	CASSLGTGTGQRLNTGELFF	TGTGCTAGCAGCTTAGGGACCGGGACAGGGCAACGTTTGAACACCGGGGAGCTGTTTTTT
TRBD1	TRBV5-1	-	TRBJ2-7	CASSPGTGNEQYF	TGCGCCAGCAGCCCCGGGACAGGGAACGAGCAGTACTTC
TRBD1	TRBV5-4	-	TRBJ2-5	CASNNGQAAETQYF	TGTGCCAGCAACAATGGACAGGCGGCAGAGACCCAGTACTTC
TRBD1	TRBV27	-	TRBJ2-7	CASTPGDRADEQYF	TGTGCCAGCACCCCCGGGGACAGGGCGGACGAGCAGTACTTC
-	TRBV9	-	TRBJ2-1	CASSSPNINEQFF	TGTGCCAGCAGCTCCCCAAACATAAATGAGCAGTTCTTC
-	TRBV6-1	-	TRBJ1-5	CASSEGLTGKASNQPQHF	TGTGCCAGCAGTGAAGGTCTTACAGGGAAAGCTAGCAATCAGCCCCAGCATTTT
TRBD2	TRBV7-2	-	TRBJ2-7	CASSFSLAGSLYEQYF	TGTGCCAGCAGCTTTAGTCTAGCGGGGAGCTTATACGAGCAGTACTTC
TRBD2	TRBV4-1	-	TRBJ2-1	CASSQDASGMGWLEQFF	TGCGCCAGCAGCCAAGACGCTAGCGGGATGGGGTGGCTTGAGCAGTTCTTC
-	TRBV4-3	-	TRBJ1-5	CASSSAGKIHSNQPQHF	TGCGCCAGCAGCTCCGCAGGGAAGATTCATAGCAATCAGCCCCAGCATTTT
-	TRBV3-1/TRBV3-2	-	TRBJ1-5	CASSQDTRAQPQHF	TGTGCCAGCAGCCAAGATACCAGGGCCCAGCCCCAGCATTTT
TRBD2	TRBV28	-	TRBJ2-7	CASSFVAGGPSDEQYF	TGTGCCAGCAGTTTCGTTGCGGGAGGGCCCTCGGACGAGCAGTACTTC
-	TRBV28	-	TRBJ1-6	CASSPPGSYNSPLHF	TGTGCCAGCAGCCCCCCGGGCTCCTATAATTCACCCCTCCACTTT
TRBD1	TRBV7-2	few	TRBJ2-5	CASSYGTGKETQYF	TGTGCCAGCAGCTATGGGACAGGGAAAGAGACCCAGTACTTC
-	TRBV7-2	-	TRBJ2-1	CASSLAAGGLWAQFF	TGTGCCAGCAGCCTCGCGGCAGGGGGGCTGTGGGCGCAGTTCTTC
-	TRBV4-3	-	TRBJ2-7	CASSRVQRSEQYF	TGCGCCAGCAGCAGGGTTCAGCGGTCCGAGCAGTACTTC
TRBD1	TRBV10-1	-	TRBJ2-1	CASSSGQGVNEQFF	TGCGCCAGCAGTAGTGGGCAGGGGGTCAATGAGCAGTTCTTC
TRBD1	TRBV5-1	-	TRBJ2-3	CASSRIPGQLTDTQYF	TGCGCCAGCAGCAGGATACCGGGACAGCTCACAGATACGCAGTATTTT
-	TRBV9	-	TRBJ2-2	CASSPGQWNTGELFF	TGTGCCAGCAGCCCTGGACAGTGGAACACCGGGGAGCTGTTTTTT
-	TRBV19	-	TRBJ2-7	CASSIAGSSYEQYF	TGTGCCAGTAGTATCGCGGGGAGCTCCTACGAGCAGTACTTC
TRBD1	TRBV5-1	few	TRBJ2-2	CASSEGQGAWRNTGELFF	TGCGCCAGCAGCGAGGGACAGGGGGCTTGGCGGAACACCGGGGAGCTGTTTTTT
TRBD2	TRBV29-1	-	TRBJ2-1	CSGGGPSGRYEQFF	TGCAGCGGGGGGGGTCCTAGCGGGCGCTATGAGCAGTTCTTC
TRBD1	TRBV6-5	-	TRBJ1-4	CASTGQGAGEKLFF	TGTGCCAGTACGGGGCAGGGGGCAGGTGAAAAACTGTTTTTT
TRBD1	TRBV5-1	-	TRBJ2-2	CASSQQGARNTGELFF	TGCGCCAGCAGCCAACAGGGGGCGCGGAACACCGGGGAGCTGTTTTTT
-	TRBV27	few	TRBJ2-5	CASSRPGYQETQYF	TGTGCCAGCAGCCGCCCGGGGTACCAAGAGACCCAGTACTTC
TRBD2	TRBV15	few	TRBJ2-5	CATSRVLAVETQYF	TGTGCCACCAGCAGGGTTCTAGCGGTAGAGACCCAGTACTTC
TRBD2	TRBV11-2	-	TRBJ2-1	CASSSWTSGGYNEQFF	TGTGCCAGCAGCTCCTGGACTAGCGGGGGTTACAATGAGCAGTTCTTC
TRBD2	TRBV5-8	-	TRBJ2-6	CASSFGGVSGANVLTF	TGTGCCAGCAGCTTCGGGGGGGTCTCTGGGGCCAACGTCCTGACTTTC
TRBD1	TRBV6-5	-	TRBJ1-1	CATQGQGFTEAFF	TGTGCCACCCAGGGACAGGGGTTCACTGAAGCTTTCTTT
-	TRBV6-5	-	TRBJ2-2	CASSYDVGGNTGELFF	TGTGCCAGCAGTTACGATGTCGGGGGGAACACCGGGGAGCTGTTTTTT
-	TRBV28	-	TRBJ1-2	CASSSITRGGYGYTF	TGTGCCAGCAGCTCCATAACGCGGGGGGGGTATGGCTACACCTTC
TRBD2	TRBV6-6	once	TRBJ2-3	CASRTSSGSTDTQYF	TGTGCCAGCAGGACCTCTAGCGGCAGCACAGATACGCAGTATTTT
TRBD2	TRBV19	-	TRBJ2-2	CASSYRDIRPRAGVEAGELFF	TGTGCCAGTAGTTACCGGGACATAAGACCCAGAGCGGGAGTGGAGGCCGGGGAGCTGTTTTTT